This T cell receptor beta chain was sequenced during a study of early T cells in non-severe SARS-CoV-2 infection. About the research overall: It was bulk RNA from unsorted whole blood that was sequenced, and the chains were unpaired. General observations from the study: Missing private and CD4 specificities, VDJdb matching favored anti-spike CD8 responses.

This clonotype came up many times. The target antigen is unknown. The TCR library protocol attached unique molecular identifiers to the individual cDNA molecules. MiXCR, applied by TCRdb to the 5' RACE reads, yields one record per CDR3 protein. This sample yields 45,000 to 55,000 distinct CDR3 sequences, of which about 7.8% are seen a single time; 5.8% belongs to the top ten. The CDR3 length is 15 residues. Trimming took off 1 base at V and 4 bases at J, with 13 bases between the two ends. The germline V gene encodes CDR1 SGHRS and CDR2 YFSETQ. The source of this sequence is an adult who was a healthcare worker with PCR-confirmed SARS-CoV-2 infection or an uninfected control (not recorded which). V is TRBV5-1 and J is TRBJ2-3, with no clear D. The sequencing sample was made of whole blood. Written as DNA, the CDR3 is TGCGCCAGCAGCTTGTCAGCGTCTAACCCAGATACGCAGTATTTT. Translating it yields CASSLSASNPDTQYF.